The entry below gives a single TCR beta chain sequence along with its context. Its specificity is not known. Per donor, at least one pre-ART and at least two post-ART PBMC samples were obtained. The CDR3 runs 14 residues. The germline CDR1 and CDR2 sequences are SGHNT and YYREEE (reference sequence). V was shortened by 4 bases and J by 2 bases, with 13 bases between the two germline ends. The sample originates from a study of long-term antiretroviral therapy in people with HIV. Study overall: Of all samples, the earliest predate the 2015 immediate-ART recommendation by about a decade. Study-wide points: Blood obtained between 2004 and 2017 may reflect older ART regimens.

The authors ran the immunoSEQ assay, v3.0, at survey level. Assay: immunoSEQ multiplex PCR; the TCRdb copy retains only in-frame clones and omits some. This sample carries some 33,000 clones, roughly 87% of them seen once, and the ten largest clones take around 6.3%. The sequencing here drew on unsorted PBMCs, taken 0.6 years after starting antiretroviral therapy. The chain employs TRBV5-4 and TRBJ2-7, with D perhaps matching TRBD1 or TRBD2 (5 bases each). The sequence was obtained from a man aged 18 to 30 with HIV. CDR3 residues: CASSQRDGTYEQYF. CDR3 sequence (DNA): TGTGCCAGCAGCCAAAGGGACGGTACCTACGAGCAGTACTTC.